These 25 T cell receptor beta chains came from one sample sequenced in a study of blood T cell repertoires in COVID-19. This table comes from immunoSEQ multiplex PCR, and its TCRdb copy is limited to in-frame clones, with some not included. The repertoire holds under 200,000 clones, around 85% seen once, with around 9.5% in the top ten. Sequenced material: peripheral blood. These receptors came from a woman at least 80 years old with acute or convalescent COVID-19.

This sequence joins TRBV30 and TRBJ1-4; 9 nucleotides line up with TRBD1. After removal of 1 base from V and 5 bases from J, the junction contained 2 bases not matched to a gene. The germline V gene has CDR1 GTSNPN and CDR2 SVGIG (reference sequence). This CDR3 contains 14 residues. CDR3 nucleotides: TGTGCCTGGAGTGGTGACAGGGGGAATGAAAAACTGTTTTTT. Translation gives CAWSGDRGNEKLFF.

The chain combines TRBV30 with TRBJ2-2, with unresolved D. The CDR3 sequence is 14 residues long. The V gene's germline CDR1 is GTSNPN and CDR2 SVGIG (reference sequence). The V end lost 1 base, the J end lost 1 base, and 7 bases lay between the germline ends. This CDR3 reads CAWSGVVNTGELFF. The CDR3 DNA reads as TGTGCCTGGAGTGGAGTGGTGAACACCGGGGAGCTGTTTTTT.

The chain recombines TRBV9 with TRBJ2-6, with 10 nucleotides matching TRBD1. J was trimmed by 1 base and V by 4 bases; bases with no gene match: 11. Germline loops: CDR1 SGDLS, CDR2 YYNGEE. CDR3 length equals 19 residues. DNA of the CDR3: TGTGCCAGCAGCACCCGGGACAGGGGCTTTCATTCTGGGGCCAACGTCCTGACTTTC. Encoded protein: CASSTRDRGFHSGANVLTF.

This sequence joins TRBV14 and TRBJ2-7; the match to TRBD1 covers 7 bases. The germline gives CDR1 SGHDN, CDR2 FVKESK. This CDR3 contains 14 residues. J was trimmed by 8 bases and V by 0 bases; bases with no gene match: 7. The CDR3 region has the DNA TGTGCCAGCAGCCAAGACCTACAGGGGAGCAAGCAGTACTTC. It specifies CASSQDLQGSKQYF.

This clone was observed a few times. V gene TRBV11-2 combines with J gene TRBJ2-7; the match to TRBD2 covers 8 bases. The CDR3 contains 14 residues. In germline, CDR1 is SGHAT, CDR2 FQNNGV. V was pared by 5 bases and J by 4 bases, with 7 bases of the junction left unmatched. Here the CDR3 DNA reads TGTGCCAGCAGCCCACGGAGCGGGGGTTACGAGCAGTACTTC. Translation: CASSPRSGGYEQYF.

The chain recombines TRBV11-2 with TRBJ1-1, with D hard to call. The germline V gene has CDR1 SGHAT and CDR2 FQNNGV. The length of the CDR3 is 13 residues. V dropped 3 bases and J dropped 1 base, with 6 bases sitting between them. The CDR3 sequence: CASSFSQNTEAFF. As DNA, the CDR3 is TGTGCCAGCAGCTTTTCCCAGAACACTGAAGCTTTCTTT.

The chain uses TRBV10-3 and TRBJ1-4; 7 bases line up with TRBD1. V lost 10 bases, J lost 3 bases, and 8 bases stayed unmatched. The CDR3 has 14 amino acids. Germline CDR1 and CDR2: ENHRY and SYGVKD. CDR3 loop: CASRPTGPNEKLFF. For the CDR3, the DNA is TGTGCCAGTAGACCGACAGGGCCTAATGAAAAACTGTTTTTT.

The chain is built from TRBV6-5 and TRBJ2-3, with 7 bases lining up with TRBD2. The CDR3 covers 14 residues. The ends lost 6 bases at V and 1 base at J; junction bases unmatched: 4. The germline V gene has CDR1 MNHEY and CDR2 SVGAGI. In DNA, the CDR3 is TGTGCCAGCAGGCGCGGGGGTGGCACAGATACGCAGTATTTT. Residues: CASRRGGGTDTQYF.

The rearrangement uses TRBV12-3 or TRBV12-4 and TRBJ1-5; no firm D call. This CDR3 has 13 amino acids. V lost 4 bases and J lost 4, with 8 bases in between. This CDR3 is CASSSGWNQPQHF. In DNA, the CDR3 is TGTGCCAGCAGTTCGGGATGGAATCAGCCCCAGCATTTT.

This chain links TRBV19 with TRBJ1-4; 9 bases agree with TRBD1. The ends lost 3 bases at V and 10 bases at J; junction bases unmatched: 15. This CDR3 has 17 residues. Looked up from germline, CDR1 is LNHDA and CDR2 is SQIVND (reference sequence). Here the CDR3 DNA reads TGTGCCAGTAGTATGCTACCTCCGGGACAGGGAGGTCGAAAACTGTTTTTT. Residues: CASSMLPPGQGGRKLFF.

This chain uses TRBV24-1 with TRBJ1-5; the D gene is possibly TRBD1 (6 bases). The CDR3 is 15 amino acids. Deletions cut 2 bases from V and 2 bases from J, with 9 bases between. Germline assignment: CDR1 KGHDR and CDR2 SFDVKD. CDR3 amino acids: CATSDYRDGNQPQHF. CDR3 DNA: TGTGCCACCAGTGATTACAGGGATGGCAATCAGCCCCAGCATTTT.

The CDR3 bases are TGTGCCAGCAGCTTAGTATTCGGGGAGGAGCAGTACTTC. Protein product: CASSLVFGEEQYF. The chain is built from TRBV7-2 and TRBJ2-7; maybe TRBD2 (5 bases). Germline loops: CDR1 SGHTA, CDR2 FQGNSA. This CDR3 contains 13 residues. V was trimmed by 1 base and J by 7 bases, leaving 11 bases between them.

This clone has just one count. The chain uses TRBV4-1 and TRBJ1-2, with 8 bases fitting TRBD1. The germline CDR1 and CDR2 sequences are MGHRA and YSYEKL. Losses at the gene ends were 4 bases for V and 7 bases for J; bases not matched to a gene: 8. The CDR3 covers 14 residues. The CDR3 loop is CASSPQGTGVGYTF. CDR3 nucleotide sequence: TGCGCCAGCAGCCCCCAAGGGACAGGAGTTGGCTACACCTTC.

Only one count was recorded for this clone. For the CDR3, the DNA is TGTGCCAGCAGCCAATCCAGGGCTGGTGGAAACACCATATATTTT. Its translation is CASSQSRAGGNTIYF. The genes are TRBV11-3 and TRBJ1-3, with D perhaps matching TRBD1 (5 bases). Germline assignment: CDR1 SGHNT and CDR2 YENEEA. Trimming pared 5 bases from V and 3 bases from J, leaving 14 bases between. This CDR3 has 15 residues.

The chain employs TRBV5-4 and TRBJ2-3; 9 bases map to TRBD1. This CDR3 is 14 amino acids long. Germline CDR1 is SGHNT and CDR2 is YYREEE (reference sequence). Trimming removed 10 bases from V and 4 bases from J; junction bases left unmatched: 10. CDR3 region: CAFSDRGSSDTQYF. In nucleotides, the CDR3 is TGTGCCTTTTCGGACAGGGGTAGTTCAGATACGCAGTATTTT.

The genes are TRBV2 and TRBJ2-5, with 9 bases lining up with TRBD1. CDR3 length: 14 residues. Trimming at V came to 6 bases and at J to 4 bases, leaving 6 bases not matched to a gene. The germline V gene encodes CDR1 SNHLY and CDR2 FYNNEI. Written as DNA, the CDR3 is TGTGCCAGCAGCGTACAGGGGGCGGGAGAGACCCAGTACTTC. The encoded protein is CASSVQGAGETQYF.

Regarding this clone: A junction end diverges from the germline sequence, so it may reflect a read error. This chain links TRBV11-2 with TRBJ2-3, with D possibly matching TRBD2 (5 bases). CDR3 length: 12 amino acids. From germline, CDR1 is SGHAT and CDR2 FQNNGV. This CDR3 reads CASSLGRKRVIF. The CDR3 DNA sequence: TGTGCCAGCAGCTTAGGGAGGAAGAGGGTTATATTT.

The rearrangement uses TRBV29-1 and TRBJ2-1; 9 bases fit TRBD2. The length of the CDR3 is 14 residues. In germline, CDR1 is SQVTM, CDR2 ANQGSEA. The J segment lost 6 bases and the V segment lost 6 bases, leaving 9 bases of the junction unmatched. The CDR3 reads CSVASGNIVNEQFF. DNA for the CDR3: TGCAGCGTGGCTAGCGGGAATATTGTCAATGAGCAGTTCTTC.

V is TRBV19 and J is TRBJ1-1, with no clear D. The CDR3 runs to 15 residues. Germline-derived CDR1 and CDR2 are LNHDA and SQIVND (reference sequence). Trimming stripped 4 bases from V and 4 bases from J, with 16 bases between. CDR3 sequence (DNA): TGTGCCAGTAGTACCCGTTGGGAGGGAATCACTGAAGCTTTCTTT. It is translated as CASSTRWEGITEAFF.

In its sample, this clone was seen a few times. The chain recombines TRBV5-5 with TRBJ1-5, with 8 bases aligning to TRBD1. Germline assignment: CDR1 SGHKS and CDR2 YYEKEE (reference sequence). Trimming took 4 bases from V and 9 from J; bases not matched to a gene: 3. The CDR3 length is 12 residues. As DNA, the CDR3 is TGTGCCAGCAGCCCAGGGACAGGGCCCCAGCATTTT. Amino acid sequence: CASSPGTGPQHF. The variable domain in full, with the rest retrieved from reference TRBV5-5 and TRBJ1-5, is DAGVTQSPTHLIKTRGQQVTLRCSPISGHKSVSWYQQVLGQGPQFIFQYYEKEERGRGNFPDRFSARQFPNYSSELNVNALLLGDSALYLCASSPGTGPQHFGDGTRLSIL.

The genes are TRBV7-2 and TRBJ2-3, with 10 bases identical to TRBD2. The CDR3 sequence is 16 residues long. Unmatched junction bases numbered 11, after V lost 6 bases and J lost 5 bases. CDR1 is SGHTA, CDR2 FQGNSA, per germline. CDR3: CASSSRAGGRVDTQYF. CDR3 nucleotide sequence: TGTGCCAGCAGTTCCCGAGCGGGAGGGAGGGTAGATACGCAGTATTTT.

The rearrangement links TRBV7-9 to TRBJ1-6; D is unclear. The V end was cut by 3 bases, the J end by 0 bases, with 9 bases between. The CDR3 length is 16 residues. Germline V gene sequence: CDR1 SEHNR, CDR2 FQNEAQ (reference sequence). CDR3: CASSLWAGSYNSPLHF. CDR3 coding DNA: TGTGCCAGCAGCTTGTGGGCCGGCTCCTATAATTCACCCCTCCACTTT.

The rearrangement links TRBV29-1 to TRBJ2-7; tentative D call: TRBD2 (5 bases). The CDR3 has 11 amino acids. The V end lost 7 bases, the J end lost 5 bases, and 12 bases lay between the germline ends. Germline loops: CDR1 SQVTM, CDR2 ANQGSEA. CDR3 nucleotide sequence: TGCAGCGCCATGACCGGGAACGAGCAGTACTTC. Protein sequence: CSAMTGNEQYF.

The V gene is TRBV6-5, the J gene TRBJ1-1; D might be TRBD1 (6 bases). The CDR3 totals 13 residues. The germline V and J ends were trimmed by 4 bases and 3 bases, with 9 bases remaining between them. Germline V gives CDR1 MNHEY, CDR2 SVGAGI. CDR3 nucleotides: TGTGCCAGCAGTTCCAGGGGCGACACTGAAGCTTTCTTT. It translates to CASSSRGDTEAFF.

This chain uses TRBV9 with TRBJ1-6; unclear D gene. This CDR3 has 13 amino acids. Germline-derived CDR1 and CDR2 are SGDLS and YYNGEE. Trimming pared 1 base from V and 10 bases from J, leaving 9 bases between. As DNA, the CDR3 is TGTGCCAGCAGCGTAAGGCCCGGGTCACCCCTCCACTTT. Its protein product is CASSVRPGSPLHF.